The 5 T cell receptor delta chains reported below all come from one sample, sequenced in a study of γδ T cells in repeated Plasmodium falciparum infection. TCRdb re-called the multiplex PCR reads using CATT. This sample has 53,000 or so delta-chain clones; about 2% occur once, and the top ten carry around 25%. Vgamma9/Vdelta2+ and Vdelta2-negative gammadelta T cells were flow-sorted from PBMC for bulk sequencing. The sequenced sample consisted of gamma-delta T cells from blood. The receptor source for this set is a pool of human donors (malaria-infected and uninfected, not separated).

This clone occurred many times. TCRdb has a much larger clone's protein, which differs at residue 15 from the translation of this DNA, likely because of a read error; what is shown is the protein translated from the DNA. The chain couples TRDV3 to TRDJ1, with 9 bases that match TRDD2. This CDR3 is built from 19 residues. V shed 1 base and J 7 bases; nucleotides not matched to a gene: 25. The germline V gene encodes CDR1 TVYSNPD and CDR2 GDNSRS (reference sequence). The CDR3 DNA sequence: TGTGCCTTTAAAGAAGGGCCCGAGAGCCTTCCTACGAGGTCCGGTAAACTCATCTTT. This gives the protein CAFKEGPESLPTRSGKLIF.

In the case of this clone: This DNA's translation and the protein TCRdb lists, from a much larger clone, do not match at residue 15, likely due to a read error; the protein shown is translated from the DNA. V is TRDV1 and J is TRDJ1, with D perhaps TRDD3 (5 bases). Here the J gene was assigned by germline matching of the DNA, as TCRdb has none. V was pared by 0 bases and J by 7 bases, with 54 bases between. The length of the CDR3 is 28 residues. CDR1 and CDR2 (germline): TSWWSYY, QGS. CDR3 sequence (DNA): TGTGCTCTTGGGGAACTCTCTCACGAGGCCCCCGTCCCAGGATGCGTTTACTGGCCTCCCGGTGTATCGATTAAACTCATCTTT. Translated: CALGELSHEAPVPGCVYWPPGVSIKLIF.

The sample holds many counts of this clone. The protein given by TCRdb reflects a much larger clone and differs at residue 16 from this DNA's translation, likely from a read error; the protein shown is the DNA's translation. The chain links TRDV1 to TRDJ1, with 12 bases matching TRDD3. Since TCRdb gives no J gene, matching the DNA to germline was used here to assign it. Germline CDR1 TSWWSYY, CDR2 QGS. This CDR3 region has 20 residues. Unmatched junction bases numbered 17, after V lost 0 bases and J lost 6 bases. CDR3 DNA sequence: TGTGCTCTTGGGGAACTACGTCCTTACTGGGGGATACCTCGAGCCAATAAACTCATCTTT. The encoded protein is CALGELRPYWGIPRANKLIF.

This clone was detected a few times. The translation of this DNA and the TCRdb protein of a much larger clone differ at residue 7, probably owing to a read error; the protein shown here is translated from the DNA. The chain is built from TRAV38-2/DV8 and TRDJ1; maybe TRDD3 (7 bases). The J gene is not listed in TCRdb, so it was assigned here from a DNA match to germline. The CDR3 loop spans 23 amino acids. Trimming shortened V by 2 bases and J by 2 bases, and 37 bases separated the two germline ends. Germline V CDR1 and CDR2: TSESDYY, QEAYKQQN. The CDR3 bases are TGTGCTTATAGGAGTTACCTCCTACGGATGAGTGGGGGACCCCGTAAGAGAACCGATAAACTCATCTTT. This encodes CAYRSYLLRMSGGPRKRTDKLIF.

In the case of this clone: The protein recorded in TCRdb matches a much larger clone and deviates from this DNA's translation at residue 15, suggesting a read error; the protein here is obtained by translating the DNA. The rearrangement links TRDV1 to TRDJ1; 10 nucleotides line up with TRDD3. The trim removed 2 bases at V and 1 base at J, leaving 28 bases unmatched. Germline CDR1 reads TSWWSYY; CDR2 reads QGS. The CDR3 contains 24 residues. CDR3 in amino acids: CALGEAVGTVKTPYRGIRTDKLIF. The CDR3 DNA sequence: TGTGCTCTTGGGGAAGCGGTAGGAACGGTCAAAACTCCGTACAGGGGGATACGCACCGATAAACTCATCTTT.